Sequencing of this T cell receptor beta chain was carried out in a study of response to subunit inactivated influenza vaccine. The study, taken as a whole, reports: T cells newly recruited by each seasonal influenza vaccination are few, the authors suggested.

TCRdb processed the RT-PCR reads anew with MiXCR; each CDR3 protein has one entry. The sample contains 650,000 to 800,000 distinct CDR3 sequences, around 13% of which appear only once. About this clonotype: Its antigen is unknown.

The CDR3 has 15 amino acids. Trimming took 4 bases from V and 2 from J, leaving 12 bases between them. Germline values: CDR1 MNHEY, CDR2 SVGEGT. The sequence was obtained from a man aged 50-59 years who received an inactivated influenza vaccine. Sequenced here: PBMCs from blood, sampled 14 days before vaccination. The chain is built from TRBV6-2 or TRBV6-3 and TRBJ1-5, with D uncertain. The CDR3 here is CASSSGILGNQPQHF. Written as DNA, the CDR3 is TGTGCCAGCAGTTCGGGGATTCTGGGCAATCAGCCCCAGCATTTT.